A selection of T cell receptor beta chains follows, all from one sample in a study of OX40 agonist ivuxolimab in advanced cancers. Clones were sequenced by immunoSEQ multiplex PCR, and TCRdb holds only the in-frame ones, with some missing. This table holds roughly 84,000 clones, about 85% found once. Specimen: CD4+ or CD8+ T cells sorted from blood, collected in a trial of the OX40 agonist ivuxolimab. The source of these receptors is an adult with an advanced solid tumor such as melanoma, head and neck, liver or kidney cancer. Each CDR3 is given with its conserved first and last residue. The order of the fields is J gene, V gene, clone size, D gene, CDR3 protein, CDR3 DNA. A D gene is named only where the DNA matches it firmly. Expanded clones are given a class, and other clones once, few, many or no size at all.

>TRBJ1-1|TRBV5-6|-|-
CASSDLTGNTEAFF
TGTGCCAGCAGCGACCTTACAGGGAACACTGAAGCTTTCTTT
>TRBJ2-1|TRBV19|once|-
CASSPPSDHNEQFF
TGTGCCAGTAGTCCCCCGTCGGATCACAATGAGCAGTTCTTC
>TRBJ1-2|TRBV19|once|-
CASSNLGGPNYGYTF
TGTGCCAGTAGTAATTTGGGGGGACCTAACTATGGCTACACCTTC
>TRBJ1-1|TRBV6-5|-|TRBD1
CASKGQGAGDTEAFF
TGTGCCAGCAAGGGACAGGGCGCGGGGGACACTGAAGCTTTCTTT
>TRBJ2-2|TRBV29-1|-|TRBD2
CSVGLAVNTGELFF
TGCAGCGTGGGACTAGCGGTTAACACCGGGGAGCTGTTTTTT
>TRBJ1-3|TRBV29-1|-|-
CSVENPRPLLTPRWGNTIYF
TGCAGCGTTGAAAATCCTCGGCCTTTACTTACCCCTCGTTGGGGAAACACCATATATTTT
>TRBJ1-2|TRBV19|few|-
CASRDRTEGSVYGYTF
TGTGCCAGTAGAGACCGGACGGAGGGGAGCGTGTATGGCTACACCTTC
>TRBJ2-3|TRBV6-5|-|-
CASSSLLDTQYF
TGTGCCAGCAGTTCCCTCTTAGATACGCAGTATTTT
>TRBJ1-5|TRBV10-3|-|TRBD1
CAISESTTGGQGPQHF
TGTGCCATCAGTGAGTCGACGACAGGGGGCCAGGGGCCCCAGCATTTT
>TRBJ1-3|TRBV11-2|-|-
CASSSKTTRTLGNTIYF
TGTGCCAGCAGCTCGAAAACCACGAGGACGTTAGGCAACACCATATATTTT
>TRBJ1-1|TRBV29-1|-|TRBD1
CSVDRAPLRAFF
TGCAGCGTAGACAGGGCTCCCCTGAGGGCTTTCTTT
>TRBJ1-1|TRBV2|-|-
CASSTGERTEAFF
TGTGCCAGCAGTACGGGGGAACGGACTGAAGCTTTCTTT
>TRBJ1-5|TRBV6-1|once|TRBD1
CASSEYQGGAQHF
TGTGCCAGCAGTGAATACCAGGGGGGGGCCCAGCATTTT
>TRBJ1-3|TRBV30|-|-
CAWMQAGNTIYF
TGTGCCTGGATGCAGGCTGGAAACACCATATATTTT
>TRBJ1-5|TRBV11-2|once|-
CASSLGQGREPQHF
TGTGCCAGCAGCTTAGGGCAGGGAAGAGAGCCCCAGCATTTT
>TRBJ2-1|TRBV28|-|-
CASLSLGLQRGTNEQFF
TGTGCCAGCCTTTCACTGGGACTCCAAAGGGGCACAAATGAGCAGTTCTTC
>TRBJ2-5|TRBV7-8|-|TRBD1
CASKRDRGQTQYF
TGTGCCAGCAAGAGGGACAGGGGCCAGACCCAGTACTTC
>TRBJ2-5|TRBV7-6|-|-
CASSFVDGGETQYF
TGTGCCAGCAGCTTCGTGGACGGAGGGGAGACCCAGTACTTC
>TRBJ1-2|TRBV7-2|-|-
CASSLPLAHGYTF
TGTGCCAGCAGCTTACCCTTGGCTCATGGCTACACCTTC
>TRBJ1-6|TRBV11-1|-|-
CASSGRTAYNSPLHF
TGTGCCAGCAGCGGACGGACGGCGTATAATTCACCCCTCCACTTT
>TRBJ1-4|TRBV11-2|-|-
CASSSAGWSTNEKLFF
TGTGCCAGCAGCTCCGCCGGGTGGTCAACTAATGAAAAACTGTTTTTT
>TRBJ1-3|TRBV4-3|-|-
CASSPLFGGVDGNTIYF
TGCGCCAGCAGCCCCCTGTTCGGGGGAGTGGATGGAAACACCATATATTTT
>TRBJ1-1|TRBV5-1|-|TRBD1
CASSRQGSNTEAFF
TGCGCCAGCAGCCGACAGGGATCGAACACTGAAGCTTTCTTT
>TRBJ2-7|TRBV7-9|few|TRBD1
CASSPQGREQYF
TGTGCCAGCAGCCCACAGGGGCGCGAGCAGTACTTC
>TRBJ2-3|TRBV21-1|-|-
CASSKVQGTDTQYF
TGTGCCAGCAGCAAAGTTCAAGGCACAGATACGCAGTATTTT
>TRBJ2-1|TRBV10-3|-|-
CAIRGGSYNEQFF
TGTGCCATCAGGGGGGGTTCCTACAATGAGCAGTTCTTC
>TRBJ1-2|TRBV7-2|-|-
CASSLVPDLRNYGYTF
TGTGCCAGCAGCTTAGTGCCCGATCTCCGTAACTATGGCTACACCTTC
>TRBJ1-5|TRBV29-1|-|-
CSVAGGTDQPQHF
TGCAGCGTTGCCGGAGGAACCGATCAGCCCCAGCATTTT
>TRBJ1-5|TRBV7-2|-|-
CASSGEGLKNQPQHF
TGTGCCAGCAGCGGGGAGGGGTTAAAGAATCAGCCCCAGCATTTT
>TRBJ1-1|TRBV15|-|-
CATSKLTEAFF
TGTGCCACCAGCAAACTCACTGAAGCTTTCTTT
>TRBJ2-1|TRBV29-1|-|-
CSVEEAEQFF
TGCAGCGTTGAAGAGGCTGAGCAGTTCTTC
>TRBJ2-3|TRBV5-1|-|-
CASSEGSGTRTDTQYF
TGCGCCAGCAGCGAGGGATCGGGGACCAGAACAGATACGCAGTATTTT
>TRBJ1-1|TRBV18|-|-
CASSNGRNTEAFF
TGTGCCAGCTCAAACGGGAGGAACACTGAAGCTTTCTTT
>TRBJ2-1|TRBV4-2|-|-
CASSRTNGDEQFF
TGTGCCAGCAGCCGAACTAACGGCGATGAGCAGTTCTTC
>TRBJ2-1|TRBV7-2|few|TRBD1
CASSMGQGARNEQFF
TGTGCCAGCAGCATGGGACAGGGGGCGCGCAATGAGCAGTTCTTC
>TRBJ2-3|TRBV27|-|TRBD2
CAAGGGDTQYF
TGTGCCGCCGGGGGGGGAGATACGCAGTATTTT
>TRBJ2-5|TRBV11-2|once|-
CASSLQGRMGETQYF
TGTGCCAGCAGCTTACAGGGACGAATGGGGGAGACCCAGTACTTC
>TRBJ2-5|TRBV10-1|few|-
CASSGQGLGETQYF
TGCGCCAGCAGTGGCCAGGGATTAGGGGAGACCCAGTACTTC
>TRBJ1-3|TRBV6-6|-|-
CASSPGHSGNTIYF
TGTGCCAGCAGCCCCGGCCACTCTGGAAACACCATATATTTT
>TRBJ2-7|TRBV30|-|-
CAWGVKATYYEQYF
TGTGCCTGGGGGGTGAAGGCGACTTACTACGAGCAGTACTTC
>TRBJ1-1|TRBV19|-|-
CASSIRGQTSALNTEAFF
TGTGCCAGTAGTATACGTGGACAGACCTCGGCCCTAAACACTGAAGCTTTCTTT
>TRBJ2-5|TRBV11-2|few|-
CASSYRPGLEETQYF
TGTGCCAGCAGCTACCGCCCAGGGCTGGAAGAGACCCAGTACTTC
>TRBJ1-4|TRBV7-2|-|-
CASSLGGGGTNEKLFF
TGTGCCAGCAGCTTAGGGGGCGGGGGAACTAATGAAAAACTGTTTTTT
>TRBJ2-1|TRBV2|-|TRBD1
CASSDRRTGVDEQFF
TGTGCCAGCAGTGACCGGCGGACAGGGGTGGATGAGCAGTTCTTC
>TRBJ2-7|TRBV4-1|-|-
CASSLWTESSYEQYF
TGCGCCAGCAGCCTCTGGACAGAGAGCTCCTACGAGCAGTACTTC
>TRBJ1-1|TRBV4-2|-|TRBD1
CASSRTGGNTEAFF
TGTGCCAGCAGCCGCACAGGGGGAAACACTGAAGCTTTCTTT